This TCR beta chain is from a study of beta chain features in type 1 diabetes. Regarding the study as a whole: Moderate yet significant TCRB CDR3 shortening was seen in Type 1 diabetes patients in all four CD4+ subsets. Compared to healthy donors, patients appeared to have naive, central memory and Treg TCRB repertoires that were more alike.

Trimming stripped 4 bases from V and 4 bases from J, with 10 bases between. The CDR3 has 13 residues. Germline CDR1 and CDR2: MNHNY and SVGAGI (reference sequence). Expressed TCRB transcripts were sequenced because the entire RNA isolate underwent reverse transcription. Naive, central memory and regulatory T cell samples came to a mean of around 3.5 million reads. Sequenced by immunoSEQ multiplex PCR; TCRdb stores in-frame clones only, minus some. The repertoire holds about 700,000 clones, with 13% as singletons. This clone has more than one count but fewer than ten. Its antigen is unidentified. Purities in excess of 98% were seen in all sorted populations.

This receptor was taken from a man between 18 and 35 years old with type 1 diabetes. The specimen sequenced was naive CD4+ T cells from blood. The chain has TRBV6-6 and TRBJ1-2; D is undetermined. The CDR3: CASSSSRSYGYTF. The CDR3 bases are TGTGCCAGCAGTTCGAGCAGGAGCTATGGCTACACCTTC.